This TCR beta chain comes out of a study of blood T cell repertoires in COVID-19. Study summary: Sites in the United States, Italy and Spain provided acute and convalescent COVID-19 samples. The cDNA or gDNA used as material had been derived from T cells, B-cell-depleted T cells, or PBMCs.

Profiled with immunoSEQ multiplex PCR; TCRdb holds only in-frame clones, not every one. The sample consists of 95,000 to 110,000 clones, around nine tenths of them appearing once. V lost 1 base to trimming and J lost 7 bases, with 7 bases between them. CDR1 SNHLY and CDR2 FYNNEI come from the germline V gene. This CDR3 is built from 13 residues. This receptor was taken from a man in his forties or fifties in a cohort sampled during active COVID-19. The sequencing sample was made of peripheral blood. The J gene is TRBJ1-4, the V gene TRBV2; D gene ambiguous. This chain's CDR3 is CASSEGLIEKLFF. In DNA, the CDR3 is TGTGCCAGCAGTGAAGGGCTGATTGAAAAACTGTTTTTT.